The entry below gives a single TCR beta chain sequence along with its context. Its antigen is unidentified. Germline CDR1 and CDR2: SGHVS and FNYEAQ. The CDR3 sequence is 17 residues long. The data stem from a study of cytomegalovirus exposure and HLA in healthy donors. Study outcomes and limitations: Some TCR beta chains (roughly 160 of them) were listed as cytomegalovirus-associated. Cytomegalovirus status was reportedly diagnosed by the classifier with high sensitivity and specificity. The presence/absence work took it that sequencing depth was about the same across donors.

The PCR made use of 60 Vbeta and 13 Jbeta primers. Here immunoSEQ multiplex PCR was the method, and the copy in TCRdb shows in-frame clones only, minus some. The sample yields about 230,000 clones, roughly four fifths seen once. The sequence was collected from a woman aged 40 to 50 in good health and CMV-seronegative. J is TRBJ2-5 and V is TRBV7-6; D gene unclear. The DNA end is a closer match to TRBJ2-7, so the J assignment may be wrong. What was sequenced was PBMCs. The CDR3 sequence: CASSLIAPNTKSYEQYF. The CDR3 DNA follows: TGTGCCAGCAGCTTAATAGCCCCTAACACGAAATCCTACGAGCAGTACTTC.